This entry lists 23 T cell receptor beta chains sequenced from one sample in a study of regulatory T cells in long-lasting Graves disease. Time point here: newly diagnosed GD, antithyroid drugs for less than 3 months. Preparation of the TCR library used RNA extracted from PBMCs. Through Arm-PCR of CDR3 regions and iRepertoire HTBI primers, TCR beta libraries were built. TCRdb used MiXCR to reprocess the multiplex PCR reads, holding one entry per CDR3 protein. This sample has around 250,000 distinct CDR3 sequences, with 20% to 25% found just once. The sequencing here drew on peripheral blood mononuclear cells (PBMCs), taken at new diagnosis, from a patient treated with antithyroid drugs. These receptors came from a female donor with Graves disease.

The sample holds many counts of this clonotype. V and J are TRBV5-5 and TRBJ2-1; the match to TRBD2 covers 7 bases. CDR1 and CDR2 (germline): SGHKS, YYEKEE (reference sequence). The J segment lost 10 bases and the V segment lost 0 bases, leaving 4 bases of the junction unmatched. There are 13 residues in the CDR3. In DNA, the CDR3 is TGTGCCAGCAGCTTGGAACGCGGGAGAGAGCAGTTCTTC. Its protein product is CASSLERGREQFF.

This clonotype showed up many times. This chain links TRBV12-3 or TRBV12-4 with TRBJ1-1; D perhaps matches TRBD1 (5 bases). Trimming left V 1 base short and J 4 bases short, with 10 bases between. There are 14 residues in the CDR3. This chain's CDR3 is CASSLGGSGTEAFF. The CDR3 DNA reads TGTGCCAGCAGTTTAGGGGGGTCCGGCACTGAAGCTTTCTTT.

This clonotype was picked up many times. CDR3 bases: TGCGCCAGCAGCTGGGACACCGACAATGAGCAGTTCTTC. This sequence encodes CASSWDTDNEQFF. V usage is TRBV5-1 and J usage is TRBJ2-1; D is possibly TRBD1 (6 bases). Trimming took 3 bases from V and 5 from J, leaving 9 bases between them. This CDR3 contains 13 residues. Germline CDR1 SGHRS, CDR2 YFSETQ.

With regard to this clonotype: At one of its ends the junction is not consistent with the germline gene, which may arise from a read error. The gene calls are TRBV6-2 or TRBV6-3 and TRBJ2-7; D not certain. The CDR3 covers 13 residues. Looked up from germline, CDR1 is MNHEY and CDR2 is SVGEGT. The CDR3 DNA is TGTGCCAGCAGTTCCTCAGTCCCCTACGAGCAATACTTC. This gives the protein CASSSSVPYEQYF.

The chain employs TRBV24-1 and TRBJ1-2; 7 bases line up with TRBD1. The germline V gene encodes CDR1 KGHDR and CDR2 SFDVKD. Unmatched junction bases numbered 13, after V lost 9 bases and J lost 1 base. The CDR3 has 16 residues. CDR3 amino acids: CATHGQDKEGNYGYTF. For the CDR3, the DNA is TGTGCCACCCATGGACAGGACAAAGAGGGTAACTATGGCTACACCTTC.

This clonotype was detected once. Likely a read error: the CDR3 ends without its conserved phenylalanine or tryptophan. The chain employs TRBV2 and TRBJ2-3; 9 bases agree with TRBD1. V shed 6 bases, J shed 1 base, and the junction held 8 bases outside the gene matches. Germline lookup yields CDR1 SNHLY and CDR2 FYNNEI. The CDR3 has 16 residues. The DNA for the CDR3 is TGTGCCAGCAGCTTGGAACAGGGGGCCCGCACAGATACGCAGTATCTT. Its protein is CASSLEQGARTDTQYL.

The CDR3 loop reads CASSAPPNYGYTF. CDR3 DNA: TGTGCCAGCAGCGCACCCCCGAACTATGGCTACACCTTC. The J gene is TRBJ1-2, the V gene TRBV2; no firm D call. CDR1 SNHLY and CDR2 FYNNEI come from the germline V gene. The CDR3 is 13 amino acids. Trimming removed 6 bases at V and 2 bases at J, with 10 bases between. Combining the CDR3 with reference TRBV2 and TRBJ1-2 gives the whole variable domain EPEVTQTPSHQVTQMGQEVILRCVPISNHLYFYWYRQILGQKVEFLVSFYNNEISEKSEIFDDQFSVERPDGSNFTLKIRSTKLEDSAMYFCASSAPPNYGYTFGSGTRLTVV.

In its sample, this clonotype was seen a few times. The chain recombines TRBV18 with TRBJ2-6; 8 bases fit TRBD2. Germline values: CDR1 KGHSH, CDR2 LQKENI. There are 18 residues in the CDR3. V shed 3 bases and J 3 bases; nucleotides not matched to a gene: 10. The CDR3 region is CASSPGLDALGGANVLTF. The CDR3 DNA sequence: TGTGCCAGCTCACCGGGACTAGATGCCCTCGGTGGGGCCAACGTCCTGACTTTC.

At least ten counts were recorded for this clonotype. This rearrangement joins TRBV6-2 or TRBV6-3 to TRBJ2-7; D gene ambiguous. The CDR3 loop spans 13 amino acids. V gave up 5 bases and J gave up 6 bases, with 14 bases separating them. Germline CDR1 reads MNHEY; CDR2 reads SVGEGT. The CDR3 sequence is CASSEIRSREQYF. CDR3 nucleotide sequence: TGTGCCAGCAGTGAAATCCGGTCGCGCGAGCAGTACTTC.

This clonotype was counted at least ten times. This chain joins TRBV6-5 and TRBJ2-3; 13 bases agree with TRBD2. This CDR3 contains 16 residues. Per the germline V gene, CDR1 is MNHEY and CDR2 is SVGAGI. J gave up 4 bases and V 4 bases, and 5 bases lay outside the gene matches. CDR3 DNA sequence: TGTGCCAGCAGTTTAAGGACTAGCGGGAGACCAGATACGCAGTATTTT. Residues: CASSLRTSGRPDTQYF.

This clonotype was seen a few times. The chain has TRBV7-6 and TRBJ2-7; a possible D gene is TRBD1 (6 bases). Trimming took 3 bases from V and 8 from J, leaving 14 bases between them. The CDR3 extends over 13 amino acids. Germline CDR1 SGHVS, CDR2 FNYEAQ. CDR3 nucleotide sequence: TGTGCCAGCAGCTTGGGACATTCACCCAAGCAGTACTTC. This codes for CASSLGHSPKQYF.

On this clonotype: Germline and junction disagree at one end, which may indicate a read error. The chain joins TRBV5-4 to TRBJ2-1; TRBD1 aligns across 7 bases. The end of the DNA is better explained by TRBJ2-5, so the J call may be wrong. Germline V gene sequence: CDR1 SGHNT, CDR2 YYREEE (reference sequence). CDR3 length equals 16 residues. The CDR3 region is CASRSFGAGGQETQYF. For the CDR3, the DNA is TGCGCCAGCAGGTCCTTCGGGGCAGGGGGACAAGAGACCCAGTACTTC.

The table lists this clonotype with a few counts. The chain has TRBV5-4 and TRBJ2-3, with a tentative D call TRBD1 (6 bases). Per germline, CDR1 SGHNT and CDR2 YYREEE (reference sequence). This CDR3 region has 15 residues. Trimming removed 1 base from V and 0 bases from J, with 9 bases in between. Written as DNA, the CDR3 is TGTGCCAGCAGCTTGACAGGGAAGAGCACAGATACGCAGTATTTT. Encoded protein: CASSLTGKSTDTQYF.

This clonotype was counted ten times or more. This chain links TRBV5-8 with TRBJ1-2; weak D call: TRBD1 (5 bases). This CDR3 has 16 residues. The ends were cut back, 4 bases at V and 2 bases at J, with 18 bases in the middle. Germline V gene lookup returns CDR1 SGHTS and CDR2 YDEGEE. The CDR3 reads CASSPSWGNSNYGYTF. DNA for the CDR3: TGTGCCAGCAGCCCATCTTGGGGGAATTCGAACTATGGCTACACCTTC.

This clonotype was detected many times. The chain links TRBV2 to TRBJ1-4; D remains unclear. The CDR3 is 14 residues long. V shed 3 bases and J shed 5 bases, with 10 bases lying between them. Germline V gene sequence: CDR1 SNHLY, CDR2 FYNNEI. CDR3 nucleotide sequence: TGTGCCAGCAGTGAGCCACAGCTGAATGAAAAACTGTTTTTT. Its translation: CASSEPQLNEKLFF.

This clonotype was observed at least ten times. J is TRBJ1-2 and V is TRBV4-3, with a tentative D call TRBD1 (6 bases). This CDR3 spans 16 amino acids. The V end lost 0 bases, the J end lost 3 bases, and 14 bases lay between the germline ends. CDR1 and CDR2 from the germline V gene are LGHNA and YSLEER. The CDR3 coding sequence is TGCGCCAGCAGCCAAGAGGTGGGGGGCGGCGACTATGGCTACACCTTC. This sequence encodes CASSQEVGGGDYGYTF.

About this clonotype: Since a far larger clone is one base different, this is likely a read error. The rearrangement joins TRBV11-2 to TRBJ2-5; D tentatively fits TRBD1 or TRBD2 (5 bases each). TRBJ2-1 explains the end of the DNA better; the J call may be wrong. The CDR3 is made up of 15 amino acids. Germline loops: CDR1 SGHAT, CDR2 FQNNGV. The chain's CDR3 is CASSLGGYDANEQFF. CDR3 DNA sequence: TGTGCCAGCAGCTTAGGGGGGTACGATGCTAATGAGCAGTTCTTC.

Many counts were recorded for this clonotype. The V call is TRBV20-1, the J call TRBJ1-5; 7 positions match TRBD1. Germline V CDR1 and CDR2: DFQATT, SNEGSKA (reference sequence). The CDR3 spans 12 residues. V trimming: 6 bases; J trimming: 8 bases; junction bases outside the gene matches: 7. The CDR3 nucleotides read TGCAGTGCAGTACAGGGGACGGAGCCCCAGCATTTT. Its translation: CSAVQGTEPQHF.

This clonotype was counted between two and nine times. This may be a read error: a much more frequent sequence differs by one nucleotide. This sequence joins TRBV6-1 and TRBJ1-5, with 7 bases aligning to TRBD1. The CDR3 length is 16 residues. Germline loops: CDR1 MNHNS, CDR2 SASEGT. V shed 7 bases, J shed 0 bases, and the junction held 9 bases outside the gene matches. Here the CDR3 reads CASNRQGFGSNQPQHF. The DNA of the CDR3 is TGTGCCAGCAATAGACAGGGATTCGGTAGCAATCAGCCCCAGCATTTT.

CDR3 sequence (DNA): TGTGCCAGCAGTCCCCCAGGACAGGGGGTCGAGGAGCAGTACTTC. Translated: CASSPPGQGVEEQYF. This chain connects TRBV28 to TRBJ2-7; 10 positions agree with TRBD1. CDR1 is MDHEN and CDR2 is SYDVKM in the germline V gene. The ends lost 5 bases at V and 7 bases at J; junction bases unmatched: 11. The CDR3 length is 15 residues. Full variable domain (missing parts from reference TRBV28 and TRBJ2-7): DVKVTQSSRYLVKRTGEKVFLECVQDMDHENMFWYRQDPGLGLRLIYFSYDVKMKEKGDIPEGYSVSREKKERFSLILESASTNQTSMYLCASSPPGQGVEEQYFGPGTRLTVT.

This clonotype was recorded at least ten times. CDR3 region: CASSLGGPGDNEQFF. In DNA, the CDR3 is TGTGCCAGCAGCTTGGGCGGGCCGGGCGACAATGAGCAGTTCTTC. The rearrangement joins TRBV7-9 to TRBJ2-1, with D tentatively TRBD2 (5 bases). CDR3 size: 15 residues. With 3 bases removed from V and 5 bases from J, the gap between germline ends came to 14 bases. CDR1 is SEHNR and CDR2 is FQNEAQ in the germline V gene (reference sequence).

In its sample, this clonotype was seen many times. The V and J genes are TRBV18 and TRBJ2-1; TRBD2 matches 10 bases. The CDR3 extends over 17 amino acids. Germline lookup yields CDR1 KGHSH and CDR2 LQKENI. V lost 4 bases and J lost 8; bases outside the gene matches: 14. In DNA, the CDR3 is TGTGCCAGCTCACGCAGCCTTAGCGGGGGGATAATGGATGAGCAGTTCTTC. Protein product: CASSRSLSGGIMDEQFF.

This clonotype was observed many times. V gene TRBV10-1 combines with J gene TRBJ2-7, with a weak D call TRBD2 (5 bases). Trimming took 2 bases from V and 0 from J, leaving 11 bases between them. CDR1 is WNHNN and CDR2 is SYGVQD in the germline V gene (reference sequence). The CDR3 runs to 15 residues. CDR3 residues: CASSEAGTLSYEQYF. The CDR3 DNA follows: TGCGCCAGCAGTGAGGCGGGCACCCTCTCCTACGAGCAGTACTTC.